The 24 T cell receptor beta chains in this list originate from one sample, sequenced in a study of control samples from healthy donors and cancer patients (dated by TCRdb to about 2020). Preparation of the library involved the immunoSEQ multiplex PCR assay. The source is immuneACCESS, and TCRdb retained only in-frame sequences with V and J called. Part of the clones is not carried over; for the studies checked, unresolved V genes explain less than half of this, and the remainder is unexplained. The sample profile shows roughly 99,000 clones; almost 85% of them were found once. The biggest ten clones account for 2% to 2.5% of the sample. Source material: blood. Every receptor here comes from a man between 60 and 75 years old in good health.

The chain uses TRBV6-5 and TRBJ1-4; tentative D call: TRBD1 (5 bases). The V end was cut by 8 bases, the J end by 8 bases, with 12 bases between. The length of the CDR3 is 12 residues. CDR1 MNHEY and CDR2 SVGAGI come from the germline V gene. Written as DNA, the CDR3 is TGTGCCAGCGGCCGGGGCGGCGAAAAACTGTTTTTT. This encodes CASGRGGEKLFF.

This clone was detected once. The chain recombines TRBV10-3 with TRBJ2-7; 7 nucleotides match TRBD1. The CDR3 consists of 15 residues. From germline, CDR1 is ENHRY and CDR2 SYGVKD. With V trimmed by 0 bases and J by 2 bases, 4 bases remained unmatched. CDR3 DNA sequence: TGTGCCATCAGTGAGTCGCCGGGACAGACCTACGAGCAGTACTTC. Translating it yields CAISESPGQTYEQYF.

The chain employs TRBV5-4 and TRBJ2-5; 12 positions agree with TRBD2. The CDR3 is 16 amino acids. Germline lookup yields CDR1 SGHNT and CDR2 YYREEE (reference sequence). The ends lost 5 bases at V and 2 bases at J; junction bases unmatched: 7. The CDR3 protein is CASSPGLAGIQETQYF. CDR3 bases: TGTGCCAGCAGTCCTGGACTAGCGGGGATACAAGAGACCCAGTACTTC.

CDR3 sequence (DNA): TGTGCCACCAGTGATTCCTCGGTAATCCAAGAGACCCAGTACTTC. Amino acid sequence: CATSDSSVIQETQYF. V is TRBV24-1 and J is TRBJ2-5, with D hard to call. Trimming took off 2 bases at V and 1 base at J, with 10 bases between the two ends. Per germline, CDR1 KGHDR and CDR2 SFDVKD. CDR3 length: 15 residues.

This chain uses TRBV5-6 with TRBJ2-7; D may match TRBD1 or TRBD2 (5 bases each). The CDR3 has 15 amino acids. Germline V gene lookup returns CDR1 SGHDT and CDR2 YYEEEE. Trimming shortened V by 0 bases and J by 7 bases, and 17 bases separated the two germline ends. CDR3 region: CASSLANQGDLEQYF. For the CDR3, the DNA is TGTGCCAGCAGCTTGGCCAACCAGGGAGATCTGGAGCAGTACTTC.

This clone was picked up a small number of times. The chain carries TRBV6-4 and TRBJ2-3; D is uncertain. From germline, CDR1 is MRHNA and CDR2 SNTAGT. This CDR3 has 14 residues. The ends were cut back, 3 bases at V and 4 bases at J, with 11 bases in the middle. CDR3 nucleotides: TGTGCCAGCAGTGAACGGCAGGAAGCAGATACGCAGTATTTT. Translated, it gives CASSERQEADTQYF.

J is TRBJ2-7 and V is TRBV12-2; the DNA was not compared with TRBD1, the D call given in the table. TRBV12-2 counts as a pseudogene. This CDR3 contains 13 residues. The CDR3 DNA is TGTGCAAGTCGTCCCAGGGACTCCTACGAGCAGTACTTC. Protein sequence: CASRPRDSYEQYF.

This chain connects TRBV21-1 to TRBJ2-7; the table gives TRBD2 as D, unverified against the DNA. TRBV21-1 is a known pseudogene. This CDR3 region has 14 residues. This CDR3 reads CASKKRGSSYEQYF. The CDR3 nucleotides read TGTGCCAGCAAAAAGCGTGGCAGCTCCTACGAGCAGTACTTC.

The CDR3 is CASSFGGFKGYTF. CDR3 coding DNA: TGTGCCAGCAGTTTCGGGGGATTTAAAGGCTACACCTTC. The chain employs TRBV12-3 or TRBV12-4 and TRBJ1-2, with D perhaps matching TRBD1 (5 bases). The CDR3 runs to 13 residues. V lost 3 bases and J 8 bases, leaving 13 bases between the germline ends.

The chain recombines TRBV6-4 with TRBJ2-1; TRBD2 agrees at 8 bases. The J segment lost 4 bases and the V segment lost 4 bases, leaving 9 bases of the junction unmatched. Germline CDR1 MRHNA, CDR2 SNTAGT. The CDR3 has 16 amino acids. The DNA of the CDR3 is TGTGCCAGCAGTGCCCTTCCGGGGGGGTCTTACAATGAGCAGTTCTTC. It encodes CASSALPGGSYNEQFF.

This chain joins TRBV6-1 and TRBJ2-7; tentative D call: TRBD2 (6 bases). This CDR3 contains 14 residues. Between the trimmed V and J ends, which lost 1 base and 7 bases, there was a span of 14 bases. Germline V gene sequence: CDR1 MNHNS, CDR2 SASEGT. The DNA of the CDR3 is TGTGCCAGCAGTGAAGGCAGGAGGGAAGGGGAGCAGTACTTC. Its protein product is CASSEGRREGEQYF.

This chain links TRBV27 with TRBJ2-1; no reliable D call. The CDR3 is 14 amino acids. Trimming pared 6 bases from V and 0 bases from J, leaving 9 bases between. The germline V gene has CDR1 MNHEY and CDR2 SMNVEV (reference sequence). CDR3 residues: CASSPMSSYNEQFF. For the CDR3, the DNA is TGTGCCAGCAGCCCTATGAGCTCCTACAATGAGCAGTTCTTC.

A single count supports this clone. This chain joins TRBV5-4 and TRBJ2-3, with 9 bases aligning to TRBD2. The junction had 13 bases not matched to a gene; V was cut back by 4 bases and J by 4 bases. Germline V gene sequence: CDR1 SGHNT, CDR2 YYREEE (reference sequence). The CDR3 covers 17 residues. CDR3 sequence reads: CASSPRDAGGRADTQYF. In DNA form, the CDR3 reads TGTGCCAGCAGCCCGAGGGATGCGGGGGGGCGGGCAGATACGCAGTATTTT.

The chain has TRBV7-8 and TRBJ1-4, with 10 nucleotides matching TRBD1. Germline trimming cut 5 bases from V and 6 bases from J; bases unmatched to any gene: 9. In germline, CDR1 is SGHVS, CDR2 FQNEAQ. The CDR3 is made up of 16 amino acids. CDR3 sequence reads: CASSRSSGTGDEKLFF. The CDR3 DNA reads TGTGCCAGCAGCCGCAGCTCCGGGACAGGGGATGAAAAACTGTTTTTT.

For the CDR3, the DNA is TGTGCCAGCAGTTTTACACAGCTTCAGGCCTATGGCTACACCTTC. Protein product: CASSFTQLQAYGYTF. The chain recombines TRBV6-5 with TRBJ1-2, with D unresolved. The CDR3 loop spans 15 amino acids. Trimming took off 4 bases at V and 4 bases at J, with 16 bases between the two ends. Germline CDR1 is MNHEY and CDR2 is SVGAGI.

A remark on this clone: Other DNA sequences in this specimen translate into the identical CDR3. The genes are TRBV28 and TRBJ1-1; the D is unclear. The CDR3 is made up of 12 amino acids. Germline V gene lookup returns CDR1 MDHEN and CDR2 SYDVKM. V lost 3 bases, J lost 5 bases, and 7 bases lay in between. This CDR3 is CASSFGGTEAFF. In DNA, the CDR3 is TGTGCCAGCAGTTTCGGTGGGACTGAAGCTTTCTTT.

V is TRBV7-9 and J is TRBJ2-1; a possible D gene is TRBD2 (6 bases). CDR1 and CDR2 (germline): SEHNR, FQNEAQ (reference sequence). This CDR3 region has 14 residues. Trimming pared 5 bases from V and 0 bases from J, leaving 8 bases between. The CDR3 loop reads CASSGGSSYNEQFF. CDR3 nucleotide sequence: TGTGCCAGCAGCGGAGGGAGCTCCTACAATGAGCAGTTCTTC.

The J gene is TRBJ2-7, the V gene TRBV24-1; D possibly corresponds to TRBD2 (7 bases). The ends were cut back, 7 bases at V and 1 base at J, with 25 bases in the middle. CDR1 is KGHDR and CDR2 is SFDVKD in the germline V gene. The CDR3 extends over 18 amino acids. The CDR3 protein is CATSSGRGLHCRSYEQYF. CDR3 DNA sequence: TGTGCCACCAGCTCGGGGAGGGGGTTGCATTGTCGGTCCTACGAGCAGTACTTC.

V and J are TRBV2 and TRBJ2-3; TRBD1 is a possible D gene (6 bases). The V end was cut by 6 bases, the J end by 3 bases, with 13 bases between. The germline V gene has CDR1 SNHLY and CDR2 FYNNEI. The CDR3 has 14 amino acids. CDR3 DNA sequence: TGTGCCAGCAGCCCCGGGACAAAGACAGATACGCAGTATTTT. Its protein is CASSPGTKTDTQYF.

About this clone: The junction does not match germline at one end; this may be a read error. The rearrangement links TRBV2 to TRBJ2-3; the match to TRBD2 covers 7 bases. This CDR3 is built from 11 residues. From germline, CDR1 is SNHLY and CDR2 FYNNEI. Written as DNA, the CDR3 is TGTGCCAGCAGTGAACTAGCGGAGAGCGAATTT. Amino acid sequence: CASSELAESEF.

The V call is TRBV21-1, the J call TRBJ2-2; TRBD2 is the table's D call, not checked against the DNA. TRBV21-1 is annotated as a pseudogene. CDR3 size: 20 residues. The CDR3 sequence is CASSSRGIARDGLNTGELFF. The CDR3, as DNA: TGTGCCAGCAGCAGCCGAGGGATAGCGAGAGACGGATTGAACACCGGGGAGCTGTTTTTT.

V gene TRBV11-2 combines with J gene TRBJ2-3; D is perhaps TRBD1 (7 bases). V was pared by 0 bases and J by 5 bases, with 18 bases between. The CDR3 extends over 17 amino acids. Germline CDR1 and CDR2: SGHAT and FQNNGV. The CDR3 sequence: CASSLERGRGRLDTQYF. The CDR3 nucleotides are TGTGCCAGCAGCTTAGAGAGGGGGCGGGGACGACTAGATACGCAGTATTTT.

The chain employs TRBV7-9 and TRBJ1-5, with unresolved D. CDR1 is SEHNR, CDR2 FQNEAQ, per germline (reference sequence). This CDR3 spans 14 amino acids. The V end was cut by 4 bases, the J end by 2 bases, with 9 bases between. The CDR3 spells CASSSGNRNQPQHF. Here the CDR3 DNA reads TGTGCCAGCAGCTCCGGGAACCGCAATCAGCCCCAGCATTTT.

The chain is built from TRBV19 and TRBJ2-5, with D perhaps assigned TRBD1 or TRBD2 (5 bases each). The ends were cut back, 5 bases at V and 4 bases at J, with 11 bases in the middle. Germline-derived CDR1 and CDR2 are LNHDA and SQIVND (reference sequence). This CDR3 has 13 amino acids. Here the CDR3 reads CASSGSRVETQYF. CDR3 nucleotides: TGTGCCAGTAGTGGGAGCAGGGTAGAGACCCAGTACTTC.